The 21 T cell receptor beta chains presented below share a single source sample, sequenced in a study of blood T cell repertoires in COVID-19. Libraries were prepared by immunoSEQ multiplex PCR; TCRdb keeps only in-frame clonotypes and omits some of them. The sample records approximately 250,000 clones, 65% to 90% being singletons. Sample: PBMCs or T cells enriched from blood (not recorded which). These receptors were obtained from a woman in her fifties or sixties with acute COVID-19.

This clone has just one count. The J gene is TRBJ1-1, the V gene TRBV7-3; possibly TRBD1 for D (5 bases). The V end lost 5 bases, the J end lost 9 bases, and 16 bases lay between the germline ends. Per germline, CDR1 SGHTA and CDR2 FQGTGA. This CDR3 has 13 amino acids. CDR3 in amino acids: CASSTHRGTKAFF. In nucleotides, the CDR3 is TGTGCCAGCAGCACCCACCGGGGGACCAAAGCTTTCTTT.

The CDR3 coding sequence is TGTGCCACCAGGACCGGGCCTAGGGGGACCCAGTACTTC. Translating gives CATRTGPRGTQYF. The rearrangement joins TRBV15 to TRBJ2-5, with a weak D call TRBD1 (5 bases). Between the trimmed V and J ends, which lost 6 bases and 7 bases, there was a span of 15 bases. This CDR3 is 13 amino acids long. Germline CDR1 is LNHNV and CDR2 is YYDKDF (reference sequence).

The chain employs TRBV30 and TRBJ1-2; unclear D gene. There are 13 residues in the CDR3. CDR1 is GTSNPN and CDR2 is SVGIG in the germline V gene (reference sequence). The ends were cut back, 5 bases at V and 0 bases at J, with 10 bases in the middle. The CDR3 region has the DNA TGTGCCTGGGCAACAGAAGCTAACTATGGCTACACCTTC. It encodes CAWATEANYGYTF.

The chain has TRBV7-2 and TRBJ2-1; 8 bases line up with TRBD2. Trimming removed 1 base from V and 6 bases from J; junction bases left unmatched: 11. Germline loops: CDR1 SGHTA, CDR2 FQGNSA. The CDR3 has 17 residues. The CDR3 nucleotides read TGTGCCAGCAGCTTAGAAGGCGGGGGGACGTTAGCCAATGAGCAGTTCTTC. This gives the protein CASSLEGGGTLANEQFF.

This chain links TRBV5-1 with TRBJ2-3; a weak D match, TRBD2 (6 bases). Looked up from germline, CDR1 is SGHRS and CDR2 is YFSETQ. V gave up 0 bases and J gave up 0 bases, with 8 bases separating them. This CDR3 is 15 amino acids long. The CDR3 nucleotides read TGCGCCAGCAGCTTGGCGGGGACTAGCACAGATACGCAGTATTTT. It translates to CASSLAGTSTDTQYF.

The V gene is TRBV4-3, the J gene TRBJ1-3; maybe TRBD1 (5 bases). V was pared by 0 bases and J by 0 bases, with 12 bases between. The CDR3 covers 17 residues. CDR1 is LGHNA and CDR2 is YSLEER in the germline V gene. In DNA form, the CDR3 reads TGCGCCAGCAGCCAAGATGTGGGGGGAAGCTCTGGAAACACCATATATTTT. Protein product: CASSQDVGGSSGNTIYF.

The gene calls are TRBV5-1 and TRBJ2-2; D possibly corresponds to TRBD2 (5 bases). This CDR3 region has 15 residues. The V end lost 4 bases, the J end lost 5 bases, and 15 bases lay between the germline ends. Germline loops: CDR1 SGHRS, CDR2 YFSETQ. The CDR3 reads CASSRGLAGTGELFF. The CDR3 DNA follows: TGCGCCAGCAGCCGTGGGCTAGCCGGTACCGGGGAGCTGTTTTTT.

This rearrangement joins TRBV5-4 to TRBJ2-3; 8 bases are shared with TRBD2. The germline V gene has CDR1 SGHNT and CDR2 YYREEE (reference sequence). V shed 3 bases and J 1 base; nucleotides not matched to a gene: 4. The CDR3 consists of 15 residues. DNA of the CDR3: TGTGCCAGCAGCTCGGGGGGGGCTGGCACAGATACGCAGTATTTT. It codes for CASSSGGAGTDTQYF.

The chain has TRBV4-2 and TRBJ1-4; no reliable D call. Trimming took 4 bases from V and 6 from J, leaving 12 bases between them. CDR1 and CDR2 from the germline V gene are LGHNA and YNFKEQ. The CDR3 has 14 residues. The CDR3 DNA reads TGTGCCAGCAGCCGATTCATATCAGATGAAAAACTGTTTTTT. Translated, it gives CASSRFISDEKLFF.

V and J are TRBV5-1 and TRBJ2-2, with a weak D call TRBD1 (5 bases). The CDR3 length is 15 residues. CDR1 is SGHRS, CDR2 YFSETQ, per germline. V lost 6 bases, J lost 0 bases, and 12 bases lay in between. CDR3 bases: TGCGCCAGCACCCGCGACAGACCGAACACCGGGGAGCTGTTTTTT. This encodes CASTRDRPNTGELFF.

In its sample, this clone was seen a few times. This specimen includes other DNA sequences encoding the same CDR3. The J gene is TRBJ1-2, the V gene TRBV4-1; TRBD1 is a possible D gene (6 bases). CDR3 length equals 12 residues. The germline V and J ends were trimmed by 4 bases and 6 bases, with 9 bases remaining between them. Germline V gene lookup returns CDR1 MGHRA and CDR2 YSYEKL. This CDR3 is CASSPTGDGYTF. The DNA of the CDR3 is TGCGCCAGCAGCCCGACAGGTGATGGCTACACCTTC.

The rearrangement links TRBV12-2 to TRBJ2-1; the table's D call, TRBD1, has no DNA check behind it. TRBV12-2 is an annotated pseudogene. CDR3 size: 17 residues. The CDR3 loop is CASRLPGQGLSNNEQFF. In nucleotides, the CDR3 is TGTGCAAGTCGCTTACCGGGACAGGGGCTAAGTAACAATGAGCAGTTCTTC.

V usage is TRBV4-2 and J usage is TRBJ1-5, with TRBD1 matching over 9 bases. Trimming took 0 bases from V and 9 from J; bases not matched to a gene: 9. The CDR3 extends over 16 amino acids. Germline CDR1 reads LGHNA; CDR2 reads YNFKEQ. The CDR3 region has the DNA TGTGCCAGCAGCCAAGATCTCCGGACAGGGGTCCCGCCCCAGCATTTT. Protein product: CASSQDLRTGVPPQHF.

This chain links TRBV19 with TRBJ1-2; 8 bases map to TRBD1. The CDR3 loop spans 15 amino acids. The V and J ends lost 8 bases and 8 bases, in that order; junction bases with no gene match: 16. Per the germline V gene, CDR1 is LNHDA and CDR2 is SQIVND (reference sequence). This CDR3 is CASGQTPGQARGYTF. As DNA, the CDR3 is TGTGCCAGTGGTCAGACGCCGGGACAGGCTCGCGGCTACACCTTC.

This rearrangement joins TRBV7-2 to TRBJ1-1; tentatively, D is TRBD1 (6 bases). Germline V gene data show CDR1 as SGHTA and CDR2 as FQGNSA. CDR3 length: 14 amino acids. V was clipped by 5 bases and J by 0 bases, with 10 bases between them. The CDR3 DNA is TGTGCCAGCAGCCCCCAGGGGATGAACACTGAAGCTTTCTTT. It is translated as CASSPQGMNTEAFF.

Here the CDR3 reads CASSSGLWNTEAFF. Here the CDR3 DNA reads TGCGCCAGCAGCTCGGGACTTTGGAACACTGAAGCTTTCTTT. This chain links TRBV4-1 with TRBJ1-1; D perhaps matches TRBD1 (5 bases). Germline lookup yields CDR1 MGHRA and CDR2 YSYEKL. V was trimmed by 5 bases and J by 1 base, leaving 11 bases between them. The CDR3 runs to 14 residues.

CDR3 nucleotides: TGTGCCAGCAGCTTTGCAGTAGAGACCCAGTACTTC. It is translated as CASSFAVETQYF. The chain combines TRBV7-9 with TRBJ2-5; no clear D gene. The germline gives CDR1 SEHNR, CDR2 FQNEAQ (reference sequence). The V end was cut by 3 bases, the J end by 4 bases, with 6 bases between. The CDR3 has 12 amino acids.

CDR3 in amino acids: CASSLDRNQPQHF. The CDR3 DNA reads TGTGCCAGCAGCCTGGACAGAAATCAGCCCCAGCATTTT. This chain connects TRBV5-8 to TRBJ1-5; possible D gene TRBD1, 6 bases. CDR3 length: 13 amino acids. The germline V and J ends were trimmed by 4 bases and 4 bases, with 9 bases remaining between them. CDR1 and CDR2 (germline): SGHTS, YDEGEE.

The chain employs TRBV6-1 and TRBJ1-2, with D possibly TRBD1 on 6 matching bases. Germline-derived CDR1 and CDR2 are MNHNS and SASEGT. V lost 2 bases and J 2 bases, leaving 18 bases between the germline ends. The CDR3 has 17 amino acids. The CDR3 loop is CASSESGQGRNNYGYTF. The CDR3 nucleotides are TGTGCCAGCAGTGAATCTGGGCAGGGGCGGAACAACTATGGCTACACCTTC.

This chain connects TRBV19 to TRBJ1-2, with D tentatively TRBD1 (5 bases). The CDR3 runs to 17 residues. The V gene's germline CDR1 is LNHDA and CDR2 SQIVND (reference sequence). V gave up 10 bases and J gave up 4 bases, with 28 bases separating them. The CDR3 here is CATLAGGAGAILYGYTF. The CDR3 DNA reads TGTGCCACCCTCGCCGGGGGTGCCGGGGCCATCCTCTATGGCTACACCTTC.

The chain joins TRBV6-5 to TRBJ1-2; TRBD1 might be the D (6 bases). V gave up 6 bases and J gave up 2 bases, with 16 bases separating them. The germline V gene has CDR1 MNHEY and CDR2 SVGAGI. This CDR3 region has 15 residues. CDR3 amino acids: CASRRPGQMNYGYTF. In DNA, the CDR3 is TGTGCCAGCAGGCGCCCGGGACAAATGAACTATGGCTACACCTTC.